A selection of T cell receptor beta chains follows, all from one sample in a study of T cell responses to AZD1222 COVID-19 vaccine. Data came from immunoSEQ multiplex PCR; TCRdb stores just in-frame clones and leaves some out. The repertoire holds under 150,000 clones, with 75% to 90% as singletons. Sequenced here: peripheral blood, sampled on day 0 of MenACWY control vaccination. Receptor source: an adult in good health. CDR3s include the opening cysteine and the closing phenylalanine or tryptophan. D genes are given only for firm matches. Clone sizes are given selectively: once, few, many, or a class where the clone is expanded.

clone_size d_call j_call v_call cdr3_aa cdr3_nt
few - TRBJ1-5 TRBV10-2 CASSEWGGKASNQPQHF TGCGCCAGCAGTGAGTGGGGGGGGAAGGCTAGCAATCAGCCCCAGCATTTT
- - TRBJ1-1 TRBV5-4 CASSLPKYGNTEAFF TGTGCCAGCAGCCTGCCCAAGTACGGGAACACTGAAGCTTTCTTT
- - TRBJ2-3 TRBV24-1 CATSDSLDTQYF TGTGCCACCAGTGATTCTCTAGATACGCAGTATTTT
- - TRBJ1-2 TRBV7-2 CASSLTGWDGYTF TGTGCCAGCAGCTTAACAGGGTGGGATGGCTACACCTTC
- TRBD1 TRBJ2-4 TRBV18 CASSPGQKNIQYF TGTGCCAGCTCCCCGGGACAGAAAAACATTCAGTACTTC
- TRBD1 TRBJ1-2 TRBV7-9 CASNGQERYGYTF TGTGCCAGCAACGGACAGGAGCGATACGGCTACACCTTC
- - TRBJ1-1 TRBV27 CASTAMGPPNTEAFF TGTGCCAGCACCGCAATGGGACCGCCGAACACTGAAGCTTTCTTT
- - TRBJ2-1 TRBV30 CAWSSLAEQFF TGTGCCTGGAGCTCGTTAGCGGAGCAGTTCTTC
- TRBD1 TRBJ2-2 TRBV7-3 CASSLGTANTGELFF TGTGCCAGCAGCTTAGGGACAGCGAACACCGGGGAGCTGTTTTTT
once - TRBJ1-5 TRBV6-1 CASSEAAVGRGRNQPQHF TGTGCCAGCAGTGAAGCGGCGGTGGGAAGAGGGAGGAATCAGCCCCAGCATTTT
- TRBD1 TRBJ1-1 TRBV12-3/TRBV12-4 CATGQGNTEAFF TGTGCCACGGGACAGGGGAACACTGAAGCTTTCTTT
- - TRBJ2-7 TRBV6-6 CASSFGDYEQYF TGTGCCAGCAGTTTTGGGGATTATGAGCAGTACTTC
- TRBD1 TRBJ1-4 TRBV7-2 CASSLETGNEKLFF TGTGCCAGCAGCTTAGAGACAGGGAATGAAAAACTGTTTTTT
- - TRBJ2-3 TRBV4-1 CASSQDPAMNTQYF TGCGCCAGCAGCCAAGATCCGGCCATGAATACGCAGTATTTT
- - TRBJ2-1 TRBV3-1/TRBV3-2 CASSETGTYNEQFF TGTGCCAGCAGCGAAACCGGGACGTACAATGAGCAGTTCTTC
- TRBD2 TRBJ2-1 TRBV27 CASKTAQAGGSYNEQFF TGTGCCAGCAAGACCGCCCAAGCGGGGGGGTCCTACAATGAGCAGTTCTTC
- - TRBJ2-5 TRBV6-4 CASSARWGETQYF TGTGCCAGCAGTGCCAGGTGGGGGGAGACCCAGTACTTC
- - TRBJ2-4 TRBV2 CASSEAGVAKNIQYF TGTGCCAGCAGTGAAGCGGGGGTCGCCAAAAACATTCAGTACTTC
- - TRBJ1-5 TRBV18 CASSPFQGASLNNQPQHF TGTGCCAGCTCACCATTTCAGGGTGCGTCCCTGAACAATCAGCCCCAGCATTTT
- - TRBJ2-6 TRBV5-4 CASTSQGSGANVLTF TGTGCCAGCACTTCACAGGGCTCTGGGGCCAACGTCCTGACTTTC
- TRBD1 TRBJ1-2 TRBV28 CASSLEGGGYGYTF TGTGCCAGCAGTTTAGAAGGGGGCGGCTATGGCTACACCTTC
- TRBD1 TRBJ1-1 TRBV3-1/TRBV3-2 CASGVTGGAVTEAFF TGTGCCAGCGGAGTCACAGGGGGCGCAGTCACTGAAGCTTTCTTT
- TRBD1 TRBJ1-1 TRBV5-1 CASSWGTGTRGAEAFF TGCGCCAGCAGCTGGGGGACAGGTACACGGGGCGCTGAAGCTTTCTTT
- TRBD1 TRBJ1-1 TRBV5-4 CASSLGTGALNTEAFF TGTGCCAGCAGCTTAGGGACAGGGGCCCTGAACACTGAAGCTTTCTTT
- - TRBJ1-2 TRBV9 CASSVLGAGSGYTF TGTGCCAGCAGCGTTCTCGGGGCAGGCAGTGGCTACACCTTC
- - TRBJ2-7 TRBV5-1 CASSLLQGDEQYF TGCGCCAGCAGCCTACTACAGGGCGACGAGCAGTACTTC
few TRBD1 TRBJ2-7 TRBV15 CATSTRTGGPYEQYF TGTGCCACCAGCACCAGGACAGGGGGCCCCTACGAGCAGTACTTC
- - TRBJ1-5 TRBV19 CASSTLKGPNQPQHF TGTGCCAGTAGTACCCTAAAAGGGCCTAATCAGCCCCAGCATTTT
- - TRBJ1-1 TRBV2 CASETIWGTEAFF TGTGCCAGTGAGACTATATGGGGCACTGAAGCTTTCTTT
- - TRBJ1-1 TRBV11-3 CASSLDGEETEAFF TGTGCCAGCAGCTTAGACGGGGAAGAAACTGAAGCTTTCTTT
- TRBD1 TRBJ2-7 TRBV6-2/TRBV6-3 CASSYAGTGGYEQYF TGTGCCAGCAGTTATGCCGGGACAGGGGGCTACGAGCAGTACTTC
- TRBD1 TRBJ2-5 TRBV18 CASSPGQVQETQYF TGTGCCAGCTCACCGGGACAGGTCCAAGAGACCCAGTACTTC
once TRBD2 TRBJ2-3 TRBV2 CASIAVRLAATDTQYF TGTGCCAGCATTGCCGTCCGACTAGCGGCCACAGATACGCAGTATTTT